What follows is one TCR beta chain and its context. As yet, its antigen is unknown. The data were obtained in a study of CD8+ T cells in alopecia areata. Study in general: Twice daily, treated patients received 5 to 10 mg of oral tofacitinib.

In each case, RNA was isolated and then reverse transcribed into cDNA as the sequencing template. Data came from immunoSEQ multiplex PCR; TCRdb stores just in-frame clones and leaves some out. The sample includes about 200,000 clones, 50% to 70% of them seen just once. As to treatment: oral pan-JAK inhibitor, 5-10 mg twice daily. Study-level points and caveats: TCR sharing across patients was less clear than in mice, possibly HLA-related.

Germline loops: CDR1 SNHLY, CDR2 FYNNEI. The CDR3 is 15 amino acids. The V gene lost 5 bases and the J gene lost 0 bases, with 13 bases spanning the gap. The source material was CD4+ T cells sorted from blood, sampled at week 4, from a patient treated with tofacitinib. This rearrangement joins TRBV2 to TRBJ1-1; D not certain. The TCR comes from a human donor with alopecia areata. The CDR3 DNA reads TGTGCCAGCAGTTTAGGTCGACAAATGAACACTGAAGCTTTCTTT. Translation: CASSLGRQMNTEAFF.